This TCR beta chain was sequenced during a study of human T cells and chemical hapten exposure. CDR1 and CDR2 (germline): SGHTA, FQGNSA. After removal of 3 bases from V and 5 bases from J, the junction contained 8 bases not matched to a gene. The CDR3 spans 15 residues. The time point was: patch test 2, 6 weeks after DPC sensitization. Treatment meaning: therapeutic diphenylcyclopropenone sensitization with weekly scalp DPC. Blood draws preceded each patch test application. This clonotype was counted many times. One entry per CDR3 protein results from TCRdb running MiXCR on the RACE reads. The sample contains some 350,000 distinct CDR3 sequences, about 6% of which appear only once.

The sample here was whole blood, taken in connection with sensitization to the hapten diphenylcyclopropenone (DPC). This sequence was found in a woman aged 18-35 years with alopecia areata. Some clones in this sample may be carry-over from other donors' samples. The chain has TRBV7-2 and TRBJ1-2; 8 bases are a match to TRBD1. The CDR3 is CASSLLPGQEYGYTF. The DNA for the CDR3 is TGTGCCAGCAGCTTGCTACCGGGACAGGAATATGGCTACACCTTC.